This entry is about one TCR beta chain. Its antigen is unidentified. The sample comes from a study of OX40 agonist ivuxolimab in advanced cancers. Findings of the study overall: Partial responders receiving 0.1-3.0 mg/kg showed among the lowest clonal expansion. Antigen targets of the expanded peripheral T cells went undetermined.

Germline V gene data show CDR1 as LNHDA and CDR2 as SQIVND (reference sequence). CDR3 length equals 14 residues. Trimming shortened V by 2 bases and J by 2 bases, and 7 bases separated the two germline ends. Autoimmune disease history or systemic immunosuppression barred patients. This table comes from immunoSEQ multiplex PCR, and its TCRdb copy is limited to in-frame clones, with some not included. The data contain 65,000 to 80,000 clones, around 93% of them singletons. Sequenced here: CD4+ or CD8+ T cells sorted from blood, sampled in a trial of the OX40 agonist ivuxolimab. The chain recombines TRBV19 with TRBJ1-5, with D unresolved. This sequence originates from an adult with an advanced solid tumor such as melanoma, head and neck, liver or kidney cancer. This CDR3 reads CASSINGRNQPQHF. The CDR3 coding sequence is TGTGCCAGTAGTATAAACGGACGCAATCAGCCCCAGCATTTT. Based on the CDR3 plus reference TRBV19 and TRBJ1-5, the full variable domain is DGGITQSPKYLFRKEGQNVTLSCEQNLNHDAMYWYRQDPGQGLRLIYYSQIVNDFQKGDIAEGYSVSREKKESFPLTVTSAQKNPTAFYLCASSINGRNQPQHFGDGTRLSIL.